This T cell receptor (beta chain) came from a study of neoadjuvant nivolumab and ipilimumab in lung cancer. Findings and caveats of the study: Blood richness before therapy tracked richness in tumors resected after neoadjuvant therapy. TCR clonality did not significantly correlate with pathologic tumor regression.

Only in-frame clones appear in the TCRdb table, and some are missing; sequencing was by immunoSEQ multiplex PCR. The sample lists 25,000 to 30,000 clones; 76% were seen once. There are a few counts of this clone. Its antigen remains unidentified. The CDR3 is 17 residues long. From germline, CDR1 is LGHNA and CDR2 YNFKEQ. Germline trimming cut 1 base from V and 2 bases from J; bases unmatched to any gene: 7. The clonotype comes from an adult with non-small cell lung cancer. The chain joins TRBV4-2 to TRBJ2-3; 9 nucleotides align to TRBD2. The sequenced sample was tumor tissue, obtained after neoadjuvant nivolumab, alone or with ipilimumab, at or shortly before surgery. The CDR3 nucleotides are TGTGCCAGCAGCCAAGGACGTAGCGGGGGAGTCACAGATACGCAGTATTTT. This translates into CASSQGRSGGVTDTQYF.